This TCR beta chain is from a study of blood T cell repertoires in COVID-19. CDR3 length equals 15 residues. J was trimmed by 2 bases and V by 5 bases; bases with no gene match: 9. Per germline, CDR1 SGHTA and CDR2 FQGNSA. Method: immunoSEQ multiplex PCR; TCRdb's copy keeps in-frame clones and lacks some. The sample has roughly 110,000 clones; roughly 90% are singletons. This sequence originates from a man in his forties with active or convalescent COVID-19. The sequenced sample consisted of peripheral blood. The chain uses TRBV7-2 and TRBJ2-7; TRBD1 aligns across 7 bases. CDR3 residues: CASSTRPGTAYEQYF. The CDR3 DNA follows: TGTGCCAGCAGCACAAGGCCCGGGACAGCCTACGAGCAGTACTTC.